This T cell receptor beta chain was found in a study of T cells in Graves' hyperthyroidism and ophthalmopathy. The overall study: Peripheral blood was collected at initial diagnosis, before any treatment.

Stability of Graves' hyperthyroidism was defined as absent ophthalmopathy progression within 18 months. Uncontrolled infections, other autoimmune diseases, pregnancy or lactation led to exclusion of patients. CDR1 and CDR2 from the germline V gene are SQVTM and ANQGSEA. This CDR3 spans 10 amino acids. The V end lost 6 bases, the J end lost 2 bases, and 4 bases lay between the germline ends. Researchers took RNA transcripts and amplified the TCR beta CDR3 regions from them. First-round RT-PCR targeting the TCR CDR3 was performed with the HTBI primer set. MiXCR, applied by TCRdb to the multiplex PCR reads, yields one record per CDR3 protein. The sample lists about half a million distinct CDR3 sequences, about a fifth seen once, with 26% in the top ten. Study-wide results and caveats: Blood also contained most expanded thyroid clonotypes above 0.001.

This clonotype showed up many times. Antigen: not known. Input material: blood. The chain is built from TRBV29-1 and TRBJ2-5; D remains ambiguous. This TCR derives from a man between 18 and 29 years old with Graves' hyperthyroidism. CDR3 region: CSVSQETQYF. CDR3 sequence (DNA): TGCAGCGTCAGTCAAGAGACCCAGTACTTC. Variable domain in full (rest from reference TRBV29-1 and TRBJ2-5): SAVISQKPSRDICQRGTSLTIQCQVDSQVTMMFWYRQQPGQSLTLIATANQGSEATYESGFVIDKFPISRPNLTFSTLTVSNMSPEDSSIYLCSVSQETQYFGPGTRLLVL.